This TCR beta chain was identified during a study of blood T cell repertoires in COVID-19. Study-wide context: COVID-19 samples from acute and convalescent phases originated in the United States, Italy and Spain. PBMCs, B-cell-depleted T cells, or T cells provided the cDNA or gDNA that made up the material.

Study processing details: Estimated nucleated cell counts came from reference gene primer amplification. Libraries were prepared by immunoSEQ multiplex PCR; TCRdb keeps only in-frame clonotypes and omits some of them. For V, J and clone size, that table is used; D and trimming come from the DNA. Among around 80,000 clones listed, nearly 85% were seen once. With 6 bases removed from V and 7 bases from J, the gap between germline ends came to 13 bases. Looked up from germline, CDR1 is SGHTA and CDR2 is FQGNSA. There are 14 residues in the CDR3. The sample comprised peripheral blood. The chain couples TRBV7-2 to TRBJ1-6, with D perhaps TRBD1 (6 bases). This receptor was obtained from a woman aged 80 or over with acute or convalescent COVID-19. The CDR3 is CASRVGRGNSPLHF. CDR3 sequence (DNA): TGTGCCAGCAGGGTAGGCAGGGGAAATTCACCCCTCCACTTT.